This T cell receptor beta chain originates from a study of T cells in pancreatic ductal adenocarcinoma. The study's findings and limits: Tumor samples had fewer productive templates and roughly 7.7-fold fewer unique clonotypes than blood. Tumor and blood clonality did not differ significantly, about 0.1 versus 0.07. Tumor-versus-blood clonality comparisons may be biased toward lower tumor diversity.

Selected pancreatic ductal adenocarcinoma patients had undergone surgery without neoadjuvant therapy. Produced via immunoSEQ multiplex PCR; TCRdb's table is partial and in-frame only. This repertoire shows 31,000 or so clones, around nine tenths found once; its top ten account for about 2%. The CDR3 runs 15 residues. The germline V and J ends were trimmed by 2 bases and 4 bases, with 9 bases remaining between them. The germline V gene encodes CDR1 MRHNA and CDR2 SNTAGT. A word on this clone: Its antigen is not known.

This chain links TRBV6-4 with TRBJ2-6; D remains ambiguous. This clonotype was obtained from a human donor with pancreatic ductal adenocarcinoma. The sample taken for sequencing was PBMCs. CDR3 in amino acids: CASSDTDAGANVLTF. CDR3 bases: TGTGCCAGCAGTGACACGGATGCGGGGGCCAACGTCCTGACTTTC.